A selection of T cell receptor beta chains follows, all from one sample in a study of T cells in Graves' hyperthyroidism and ophthalmopathy. TCRdb redid the calling of the multiplex PCR reads with MiXCR, one entry per CDR3 protein. Of fewer than 700,000 distinct CDR3 sequences listed, around 15% were seen once; the top ten hold 3.8%. Sequenced input: blood. These receptors were obtained from a woman in her 30s with Graves' hyperthyroidism. The CDR3 runs from the conserved cysteine through the conserved F or W. The D gene is left open where the match is weak. The size field is filled for only some rows; it gives once, few, many or a size class.

>TRBJ2-2|TRBV5-4|NA|NA
TGTGCCAGCAGCTTGGAACCGGGGGGCTTCACCGGGGAGCTGTTTTTT
CASSLEPGGFTGELFF
>TRBJ2-5|TRBV9|few|NA
TGTGCCAGCAGCGTAGGGGACCGTATCGATGGGGAGACCCAGTACTTC
CASSVGDRIDGETQYF
>TRBJ2-2|TRBV29-1|NA|NA
TGCAGCGTTGGGGACCACTCGAACACCGGGGAGCTGTTTTTT
CSVGDHSNTGELFF
>TRBJ2-1|TRBV29-1|many|NA
TGCAGCGTTGGTGAAGATGAGCAGTTCTTC
CSVGEDEQFF
>TRBJ2-7|TRBV29-1|NA|TRBD1
TGCAGCGTCGCCGACAGGGGGGCTACCTACGAGCAGTACTTC
CSVADRGATYEQYF
>TRBJ1-4|TRBV27|many|NA
TGTGCCAGCGGTCCCAGTATTGCAACTAATGAAAAACTGTTTTTT
CASGPSIATNEKLFF
>TRBJ2-2|TRBV5-1|NA|NA
TGCGCCAGCAGCCTGACATCTTACACCGGGGAGCTGTTTTTT
CASSLTSYTGELFF
>TRBJ2-1|TRBV20-1|NA|NA
TGCAGTCCTCCCGGGTGGGGCCATGAGCAGTTCTTC
CSPPGWGHEQFF
>TRBJ2-3|TRBV7-3|many|NA
TGTGCCAGCAGCTTAAGGGGCCGAACCGGCGGCACTAGCACAGATACGCAGTATTTT
CASSLRGRTGGTSTDTQYF
>TRBJ1-6|TRBV28|many|NA
TGTGCCAGCAGTCGGACATCTGCTAATTCACCCCTCCACTTT
CASSRTSANSPLHF
>TRBJ2-1|TRBV7-3|many|NA
TGTGCCAGCAGTTTGGGGTTTAGTGGAAGTGAGCAGTTCTTC
CASSLGFSGSEQFF
>TRBJ1-5|TRBV27|many|NA
TGTGCCAGCAGTCCCAAGGGGGGCGGCCAGCCCCAGCATTTT
CASSPKGGGQPQHF
>TRBJ2-7|TRBV7-2|few|TRBD1
TGTGCCAGCAGCTCCCTGGGACAGGGGGCAGCCTACGAGCAGTACTTC
CASSSLGQGAAYEQYF
>TRBJ2-1|TRBV20-1|many|TRBD2
TGCAGTGCGCACCTGGGACTAGCACAACGGAGTGAGCAGTTCTTC
CSAHLGLAQRSEQFF
>TRBJ2-5|TRBV29-1|NA|NA
TGCAGCGCCTACAGGGACCAAGAGACCCAGTACTTC
CSAYRDQETQYF
>TRBJ2-7|TRBV20-1|many|NA
TGCAGTGCCTCAATGTTCGGAGGTCCCGAGCAGTACTTC
CSASMFGGPEQYF
>TRBJ2-3|TRBV20-1|NA|TRBD1
TGCAGTGCTGAACAGGGGAGCACAGATACGCAGTATTTT
CSAEQGSTDTQYF
>TRBJ2-7|TRBV7-3|few|TRBD2
TGTGCCAGCAGCCCTACAGGACTAGGGGCCACCGAGCAGTACTTC
CASSPTGLGATEQYF
>TRBJ1-6|TRBV15|many|NA
TGTGCCACCAGCAGATTGAGCTCCTATAATTCACCCCTCCACTTT
CATSRLSSYNSPLHF
>TRBJ2-7|TRBV27|few|TRBD1
TGTGCCAGCAGCCACAGGGGACCCAACGAGCAGTACTTC
CASSHRGPNEQYF
>TRBJ1-1|TRBV5-1|many|NA
TGCGCCAGCGGAAAAAGCAGGACCATGAACACTGAAGCTTTCTTT
CASGKSRTMNTEAFF
>TRBJ2-5|TRBV6-2/TRBV6-3|NA|NA
TGTGCCATTAAGAGGGAGAGTGGAGAGACCCAGTACTTC
CAIKRESGETQYF
>TRBJ1-1|TRBV5-1|many|NA
TGCGCCAGCAGCGGGGCAGGGATTGAGGACACTGAAGCTTTCTTT
CASSGAGIEDTEAFF
>TRBJ2-7|TRBV28|many|TRBD2
TGTGCCAGCAGTTTGGGGACTAGCGGAGGCTACGAGCAGTACTTC
CASSLGTSGGYEQYF
>TRBJ2-1|TRBV27|many|TRBD2
TGTGCCAGCAGTTTGACTAGCGGGAGTTGGGGTGAGCAGTTCTTC
CASSLTSGSWGEQFF
>TRBJ2-5|TRBV9|NA|TRBD2
TGTGCCAGCAGCGTAGGAAGCGGGAGTGAGACCCAGTACTTC
CASSVGSGSETQYF
>TRBJ2-1|TRBV19|NA|NA
TGTGCCAGTAGTATAAGCTTGTGGCAGGTAGGTGAGCAGTTCTTC
CASSISLWQVGEQFF
>TRBJ2-1|TRBV19|few|TRBD2
TGTGCCAGTAGTATCTTGGGACTAGCGGTTATAGGCTCCTACAATGAGCAGTTCTTC
CASSILGLAVIGSYNEQFF
>TRBJ1-6|TRBV2|once|TRBD1
TGTGCCAGCGGGACAGCTAAACGCTCCTATAATTCACCCCTCCACTTT
CASGTAKRSYNSPLHF
>TRBJ2-3|TRBV20-1|many|NA
TGCAGTGCTAGAGACACGCGGGGGCACGGGACAGATACGCAGTATTTT
CSARDTRGHGTDTQYF
>TRBJ2-1|TRBV13|NA|NA
TGTGCCAGCAGCGACAGACAGAGCTACAATGAGCAGTTCTTC
CASSDRQSYNEQFF
>TRBJ1-1|TRBV4-2|NA|NA
TGTGCCAGCAGCCCCCGTCAAGCGTACGCTGAAGCTTTCTTT
CASSPRQAYAEAFF
>TRBJ2-3|TRBV11-3|many|TRBD2
TGTGCCAGCAGCTCGGGGACTAGCGGGAGGAATACGCAGTATTTT
CASSSGTSGRNTQYF
>TRBJ2-5|TRBV9|NA|TRBD2
TGTGCCAGCAGCGTAGCGGGAGGGAACCAAGAGACCCAGTACTTC
CASSVAGGNQETQYF
>TRBJ2-1|TRBV6-1|few|TRBD1
TGTGCCAGCAGTGTTCGTCCCGGGACAGGTTACAATGAGCAGTTCTTC
CASSVRPGTGYNEQFF
>TRBJ2-3|TRBV7-9|many|NA
TGTGCCAGCAGCTTTGGACAGAGCACAGATACGCAGTATTTT
CASSFGQSTDTQYF
>TRBJ2-1|TRBV19|NA|NA
TGTGCCAGTAGTATTTATGTCGGGTCCTCCTACAATGAGCAGTTCTTC
CASSIYVGSSYNEQFF
>TRBJ2-7|TRBV28|many|NA
TGTGCCAGCAGCCTTCTAGGCAGGGGATCCTACGAGCAGTACTTC
CASSLLGRGSYEQYF
>TRBJ2-3|TRBV7-2|many|NA
TGTGCCAGCAGCTTTACTAGAACCACAGATACGCAGTATTTT
CASSFTRTTDTQYF
>TRBJ1-2|TRBV6-1|NA|TRBD1
TGTGCCAGCAGACCTCAGGGGGAAAACTATGGCTACACCTTC
CASRPQGENYGYTF
>TRBJ2-7|TRBV27|NA|NA
TGTGCCAGCAGTTTCTATGGAGAGCAGTACTTC
CASSFYGEQYF
>TRBJ2-7|TRBV18|NA|NA
TGTGCCAGCTCACCCCGGGCCATACAGCCGACAGATCCAACCGGCGAGCAGTACTTC
CASSPRAIQPTDPTGEQYF
>TRBJ2-2|TRBV2|NA|NA
TGTGCCAGCACGGGGGCGGAAACCGGGGAGCTGTTTTTT
CASTGAETGELFF
>TRBJ2-7|TRBV11-2|many|NA
TGTGCCAGCAGCTCCCCCGGGGACGAGCAGTACTTC
CASSSPGDEQYF
>TRBJ2-2|TRBV6-4|NA|NA
TGTGCCAGCAAGAGGGTGGAGGCGAACACCGGGGAGCTGTTTTTT
CASKRVEANTGELFF
>TRBJ2-7|TRBV7-2|many|NA
TGTGCCAGCAGCTTTACCCCGGACCTCTACGAGCAGTACTTC
CASSFTPDLYEQYF
>TRBJ2-7|TRBV6-1|many|NA
TGTGCCAGCAGATTAGCGCGAGGATCACCCTACGAGCAGTACTTC
CASRLARGSPYEQYF
>TRBJ2-2|TRBV6-1|few|TRBD2
TGTGCCAGCAGTGAATCGGCGGGAGGGCCCGGGGAGCTGTTTTTT
CASSESAGGPGELFF
>TRBJ2-7|TRBV4-3|NA|TRBD2
TGCGCCAGCAGCCAAGATCGATCGGGGGGGTTCTACGAGCAGTACTTC
CASSQDRSGGFYEQYF
>TRBJ2-5|TRBV18|few|TRBD1
TGTGCCAGCTCGGAAGGGGGCCTGGGAGAGACCCAGTACTTC
CASSEGGLGETQYF
>TRBJ2-7|TRBV28|many|NA
TGTGCCAGCAGTTTAGGGGTTGGCGAGCAGTACTTC
CASSLGVGEQYF
>TRBJ2-1|TRBV28|many|NA
TGTGCCAGCCTAACCACAGGGTTTAGTTACAATGAGCAGTTCTTC
CASLTTGFSYNEQFF
>TRBJ2-1|TRBV10-3|NA|TRBD2
TGTGCCATCAGTGCCCCTCTAACTAGCGGGAGGAACAATGAGCAGTTCTTC
CAISAPLTSGRNNEQFF